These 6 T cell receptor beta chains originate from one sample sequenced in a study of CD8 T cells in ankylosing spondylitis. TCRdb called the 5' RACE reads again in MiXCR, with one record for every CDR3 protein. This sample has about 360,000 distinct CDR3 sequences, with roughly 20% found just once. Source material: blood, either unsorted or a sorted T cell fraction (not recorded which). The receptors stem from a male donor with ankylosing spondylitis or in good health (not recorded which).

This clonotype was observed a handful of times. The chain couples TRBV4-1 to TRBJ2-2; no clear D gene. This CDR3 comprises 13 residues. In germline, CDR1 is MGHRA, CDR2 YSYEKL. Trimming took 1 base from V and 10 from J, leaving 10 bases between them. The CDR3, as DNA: TGCGCCAGCAGCCAAGGCCTTGCGTCGGAGCTGTTTTTT. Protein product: CASSQGLASELFF.

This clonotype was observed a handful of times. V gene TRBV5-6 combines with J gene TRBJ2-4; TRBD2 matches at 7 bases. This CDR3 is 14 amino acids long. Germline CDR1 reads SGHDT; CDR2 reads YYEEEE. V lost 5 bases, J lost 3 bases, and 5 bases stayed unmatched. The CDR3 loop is CASSTGLVKNIQYF. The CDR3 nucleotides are TGTGCCAGCAGTACCGGACTAGTCAAAAACATTCAGTACTTC.

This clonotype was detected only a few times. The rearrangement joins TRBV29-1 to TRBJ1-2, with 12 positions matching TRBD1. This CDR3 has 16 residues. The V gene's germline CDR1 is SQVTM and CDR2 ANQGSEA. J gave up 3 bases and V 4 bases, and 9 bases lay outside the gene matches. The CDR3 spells CSVAGTGGARDYGYTF. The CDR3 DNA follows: TGCAGCGTTGCTGGGACAGGGGGCGCGAGGGACTATGGCTACACCTTC.

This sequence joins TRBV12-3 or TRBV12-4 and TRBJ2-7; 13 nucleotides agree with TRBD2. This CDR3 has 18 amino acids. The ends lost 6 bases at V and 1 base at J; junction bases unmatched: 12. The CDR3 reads CASRLQGTSGERSYEQYF. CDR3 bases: TGTGCCAGCAGACTCCAGGGGACTAGCGGGGAGAGATCCTACGAGCAGTACTTC.

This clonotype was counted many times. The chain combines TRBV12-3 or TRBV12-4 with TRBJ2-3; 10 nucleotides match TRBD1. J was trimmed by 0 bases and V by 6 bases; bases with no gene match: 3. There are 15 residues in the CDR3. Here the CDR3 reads CASSGTGASTDTQYF. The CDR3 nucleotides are TGTGCCAGCAGCGGGACAGGGGCTAGCACAGATACGCAGTATTTT.

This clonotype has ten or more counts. As DNA, the CDR3 is TGCAGTGCTCCCGGGACAGGGGGGAGGGATGGCTACACCTTC. Translated: CSAPGTGGRDGYTF. This chain links TRBV20-1 with TRBJ1-2; 11 positions agree with TRBD1. V lost 5 bases to trimming and J lost 6 bases; unmatched junction nucleotides: 8. The CDR3 is made up of 14 amino acids. Germline loops: CDR1 DFQATT, CDR2 SNEGSKA (reference sequence).